Following are 29 T cell receptor beta chains from one sample sequenced in a study of blood T cell repertoires in COVID-19. Profiled with immunoSEQ multiplex PCR; TCRdb holds only in-frame clones, not every one. The sample shows about 140,000 clones, around 90% of them seen only once. The material sequenced was peripheral blood. The receptor set was obtained from a human donor in a cohort sampled during active COVID-19.

The chain joins TRBV7-2 to TRBJ1-1; 8 positions match TRBD1. CDR3 length: 15 amino acids. V lost 1 base, J lost 10 bases, and 11 bases stayed unmatched. Per germline, CDR1 SGHTA and CDR2 FQGNSA. CDR3: CASSLVVAQGAPAFF. The CDR3 DNA is TGTGCCAGCAGCTTAGTTGTGGCTCAGGGGGCGCCAGCTTTCTTT.

CDR3 in amino acids: CASILGQGMNTEAFF. CDR3 DNA sequence: TGTGCCAGTATTCTGGGACAGGGCATGAACACTGAAGCTTTCTTT. The rearrangement uses TRBV19 and TRBJ1-1; 9 bases line up with TRBD1. Losses at the gene ends were 7 bases for V and 0 bases for J; bases not matched to a gene: 6. The germline gives CDR1 LNHDA, CDR2 SQIVND (reference sequence). The CDR3 is 15 residues long.

This clone was counted a few times. The CDR3 sequence: CASRKGGQNQPQHF. Written as DNA, the CDR3 is TGTGCCAGCAGAAAGGGCGGACAGAATCAGCCCCAGCATTTT. The chain is built from TRBV2 and TRBJ1-5, with D possibly being TRBD1 (6 bases). This CDR3 has 14 amino acids. The V gene's germline CDR1 is SNHLY and CDR2 FYNNEI. Trimming stripped 6 bases from V and 4 bases from J, with 13 bases between.

This clone has a single count. The chain has TRBV2 and TRBJ2-1, with 11 bases aligning to TRBD2. The germline V gene encodes CDR1 SNHLY and CDR2 FYNNEI. V gave up 10 bases and J gave up 7 bases; unmatched junction bases: 15. CDR3 length: 16 amino acids. The CDR3 DNA reads as TGTGCCACTACCCCCAGTCTAGCGGGAGGAGGGAATGAGCAGTTCTTC. Its translation is CATTPSLAGGGNEQFF.

The chain employs TRBV7-9 and TRBJ2-1; perhaps TRBD1 as D (5 bases). The germline V gene encodes CDR1 SEHNR and CDR2 FQNEAQ (reference sequence). The CDR3 runs 15 residues. With 5 bases removed from V and 0 bases from J, the gap between germline ends came to 11 bases. The CDR3 spells CASSHRMSSYNEQFF. The CDR3 DNA reads as TGTGCCAGCAGCCACAGGATGAGCTCCTACAATGAGCAGTTCTTC.

This chain joins TRBV2 and TRBJ2-1, with a weak D call TRBD2 (5 bases). The V end lost 7 bases, the J end lost 0 bases, and 13 bases lay between the germline ends. The germline V gene has CDR1 SNHLY and CDR2 FYNNEI. The CDR3 has 15 residues. CDR3 bases: TGTGCCAGCAAACTAGACCGGGGCTCCTACAATGAGCAGTTCTTC. It specifies CASKLDRGSYNEQFF.

This chain links TRBV4-1 with TRBJ2-7; D uncertain. The CDR3 loop spans 13 amino acids. Germline values: CDR1 MGHRA, CDR2 YSYEKL. V was clipped by 1 base and J by 1 base, with 5 bases between them. The CDR3 sequence is CASSQAASYEQYF. In nucleotides, the CDR3 is TGCGCCAGCAGCCAAGCCGCGTCCTACGAGCAGTACTTC.

The chain uses TRBV3-1 (or the pseudogene TRBV3-2) and TRBJ1-3, with 7 bases identical to TRBD1. Per the germline V gene, CDR1 is LGHDT and CDR2 is YNNKEL (reference sequence). This CDR3 has 17 amino acids. V gave up 3 bases and J gave up 5 bases; unmatched junction bases: 13. For the CDR3, the DNA is TGTGCCAGCAGCCACCAGACGACAGGGACGGCGAGAAACACCATATATTTT. The encoded protein is CASSHQTTGTARNTIYF.

The V and J genes are TRBV7-2 and TRBJ1-2; unclear D gene. CDR3 length equals 15 residues. Trimming took off 1 base at V and 6 bases at J, with 15 bases between the two ends. Germline loops: CDR1 SGHTA, CDR2 FQGNSA. CDR3 nucleotides: TGTGCCAGCAGCTTAGGGGCTAACCCAGATGATGGCTACACCTTC. Translating it yields CASSLGANPDDGYTF.

This clone was counted between two and nine times. This chain joins TRBV5-1 and TRBJ2-3; 7 bases are a match to TRBD1. Trimming took 0 bases from V and 2 from J; bases not matched to a gene: 3. CDR3 length: 15 residues. Per the germline V gene, CDR1 is SGHRS and CDR2 is YFSETQ. The CDR3 nucleotides are TGCGCCAGCAGCTTGGACAGGGGAATCACAGATACGCAGTATTTT. Encoded protein: CASSLDRGITDTQYF.

In this sample, this clone turned up a few times. The rearrangement joins TRBV28 to TRBJ2-2; 9 nucleotides align to TRBD2. CDR3 length: 16 amino acids. Germline CDR1 is MDHEN and CDR2 is SYDVKM. V shed 7 bases and J 8 bases; nucleotides not matched to a gene: 14. In DNA, the CDR3 is TGTGCCAGCACCCACCCCGCGGGGGGGCCGGGAGGGGAGCTGTTTTTT. It is translated as CASTHPAGGPGGELFF.

The V and J genes are TRBV20-1 and TRBJ2-3, with 7 bases that match TRBD2. Germline V gene lookup returns CDR1 DFQATT and CDR2 SNEGSKA (reference sequence). V trimming: 3 bases; J trimming: 3 bases; junction bases outside the gene matches: 12. The CDR3 covers 16 residues. The CDR3 sequence: CSASSGGRGGTDTQYF. The CDR3 bases are TGCAGTGCTAGTTCCGGGGGGAGGGGAGGGACAGATACGCAGTATTTT.

This clone was recorded once. The chain carries TRBV2 and TRBJ2-1; 9 nucleotides agree with TRBD2. CDR3 length: 14 amino acids. V was clipped by 5 bases and J by 5 bases; unmatched bases: 4. The V gene's germline CDR1 is SNHLY and CDR2 FYNNEI. As DNA, the CDR3 is TGTGCCAGCAGTAGGACTAGCGCGGACAATGAGCAGTTCTTC. Its protein product is CASSRTSADNEQFF.

The chain combines TRBV19 with TRBJ1-1; D gene ambiguous. The CDR3 is 15 amino acids. Between the trimmed V and J ends, which lost 5 bases and 3 bases, there was a span of 16 bases. In germline, CDR1 is LNHDA, CDR2 SQIVND (reference sequence). CDR3 residues: CASSLRREEDTEAFF. DNA for the CDR3: TGTGCCAGTAGTTTGCGACGGGAAGAGGACACTGAAGCTTTCTTT.

Concerning this clone: Other DNA sequences in this specimen translate into the identical CDR3. The chain recombines TRBV3-1 (or the pseudogene TRBV3-2) with TRBJ1-2, with D unresolved. V was trimmed by 1 base and J by 5 bases, leaving 5 bases between them. The CDR3 length is 12 residues. Germline CDR1 is LGHDT and CDR2 is YNNKEL (reference sequence). Here the CDR3 DNA reads TGTGCCAGCAGCCAAGGTACTTATGGCTACACCTTC. Amino acids: CASSQGTYGYTF.

The chain couples TRBV11-2 to TRBJ2-7; D ambiguous. Trimming removed 0 bases from V and 1 base from J, with 10 bases in between. The CDR3 runs 15 residues. CDR1 and CDR2 (germline): SGHAT, FQNNGV. CDR3 in amino acids: CASSLDPYPSYEQYF. CDR3 coding DNA: TGTGCCAGCAGCTTAGACCCCTACCCATCCTACGAGCAGTACTTC.

CDR3: CASSLILGGDTQYF. The DNA of the CDR3 is TGTGCCAGCAGCTTAATATTAGGGGGCGATACGCAGTATTTT. This chain uses TRBV7-9 with TRBJ2-3; 7 nucleotides agree with TRBD1. The junction had 5 bases not matched to a gene; V was cut back by 2 bases and J by 6 bases. From germline, CDR1 is SEHNR and CDR2 FQNEAQ (reference sequence). The CDR3 spans 14 residues.

The gene calls are TRBV2 and TRBJ2-5, with D maybe TRBD1 (5 bases). Trimming left V 8 bases short and J 5 bases short, with 15 bases between. CDR3 size: 13 residues. Per the germline V gene, CDR1 is SNHLY and CDR2 is FYNNEI. In nucleotides, the CDR3 is TGTGCCAGCCTGCCAGGGATTTTGGAGACCCAGTACTTC. As protein: CASLPGILETQYF.

This clone was seen once. V and J are TRBV15 and TRBJ1-3; tentatively, D is TRBD1 (5 bases). V was shortened by 0 bases and J by 2 bases, with 11 bases between the two germline ends. This CDR3 is built from 16 residues. The germline gives CDR1 LNHNV, CDR2 YYDKDF (reference sequence). The CDR3 region has the DNA TGTGCCACCAGCAGAGATGCAGGGAACACTGGAAACACCATATATTTT. It translates to CATSRDAGNTGNTIYF.

The V call is TRBV28, the J call TRBJ2-5, with 12 bases aligning to TRBD2. The germline gives CDR1 MDHEN, CDR2 SYDVKM. This CDR3 is 16 amino acids long. J was trimmed by 7 bases and V by 6 bases; bases with no gene match: 12. CDR3 nucleotides: TGTGCCAGCAGCTCCGCTAGCGGGGGGGCGAAGTGGACCCAGTACTTC. Translating it yields CASSSASGGAKWTQYF.

The chain recombines TRBV7-9 with TRBJ1-2; 7 bases match TRBD1. The CDR3 is 13 residues long. Per germline, CDR1 SEHNR and CDR2 FQNEAQ (reference sequence). The junction had 7 bases not matched to a gene; V was cut back by 5 bases and J by 7 bases. CDR3 in DNA: TGTGCCAGCAGCCCCGAGGGGGCGCTTGGCTACACCTTC. Encoded protein: CASSPEGALGYTF.

The J gene is TRBJ2-3, the V gene TRBV5-4; 13 bases agree with TRBD2. Germline assignment: CDR1 SGHNT and CDR2 YYREEE (reference sequence). The CDR3 is made up of 15 amino acids. The ends lost 5 bases at V and 6 bases at J; junction bases unmatched: 6. CDR3 sequence: CASRRGLAGADTQYF. CDR3 bases: TGTGCCAGCAGACGCGGACTAGCGGGAGCTGATACGCAGTATTTT.

The chain couples TRBV5-1 to TRBJ2-3; D is possibly TRBD2 (6 bases). The CDR3 contains 15 residues. Trimming removed 2 bases at V and 2 bases at J, with 12 bases between. CDR1 is SGHRS, CDR2 YFSETQ, per germline. Written as DNA, the CDR3 is TGCGCCAGCAGCTTAGACGGGGGATTCACAGATACGCAGTATTTT. The encoded protein is CASSLDGGFTDTQYF.

The chain is built from TRBV28 and TRBJ1-4; D may be TRBD1 (6 bases). The ends were cut back, 6 bases at V and 12 bases at J, with 20 bases in the middle. Germline CDR1 reads MDHEN; CDR2 reads SYDVKM. The CDR3 totals 14 residues. The CDR3 spells CASSARGDPVELFF. In nucleotides, the CDR3 is TGTGCCAGCAGCGCCAGGGGTGACCCGGTGGAACTGTTTTTT.

The V gene is TRBV7-9, the J gene TRBJ1-1; 7 bases are shared with TRBD1. The CDR3 contains 15 residues. Looked up from germline, CDR1 is SEHNR and CDR2 is FQNEAQ (reference sequence). The V segment lost 6 bases and the J segment 6 bases; nucleotides outside the gene matches: 13. The CDR3 protein is CASRLDRAGGAEAFF. DNA for the CDR3: TGTGCCAGCAGACTTGACAGGGCTGGGGGCGCTGAAGCTTTCTTT. The full variable domain, completed using reference TRBV7-9 and TRBJ1-1, is DTGVSQNPRHKITKRGQNVTFRCDPISEHNRLYWYRQTLGQGPEFLTYFQNEAQLEKSRLLSDRFSAERPKGSFSTLEIQRTEQGDSAMYLCASRLDRAGGAEAFFGQGTRLTVV.

The chain links TRBV3-1 (or the pseudogene TRBV3-2) to TRBJ2-5; TRBD1 matches 8 bases. Germline CDR1 is LGHDT and CDR2 is YNNKEL (reference sequence). Trimming at V came to 3 bases and at J to 5 bases, leaving 2 bases not matched to a gene. The CDR3 covers 13 residues. CDR3 DNA sequence: TGTGCCAGCAGCCAGAACAGGGGGGAGACCCAGTACTTC. Translated, it gives CASSQNRGETQYF.

This rearrangement joins TRBV7-3 to TRBJ1-2; D is possibly TRBD1 (5 bases). The CDR3 totals 13 residues. Trimming removed 5 bases at V and 7 bases at J, with 14 bases between. Germline V gives CDR1 SGHTA, CDR2 FQGTGA. CDR3 region: CASSPGQGGGYTF. The CDR3, as DNA: TGTGCCAGCAGCCCCGGTCAGGGAGGTGGCTACACCTTC.

The genes are TRBV10-3 and TRBJ1-2; 9 nucleotides line up with TRBD1. Germline assignment: CDR1 ENHRY and CDR2 SYGVKD. The CDR3 contains 14 residues. J was trimmed by 6 bases and V by 0 bases; bases with no gene match: 2. For the CDR3, the DNA is TGTGCCATCAGTGAGTCAGGACAGGGGAATGGCTACACCTTC. Encoded protein: CAISESGQGNGYTF.

V is TRBV19 and J is TRBJ1-2, with D tentatively TRBD1 (5 bases). Deletions cut 6 bases from V and 4 bases from J, with 18 bases between. CDR1 is LNHDA and CDR2 is SQIVND in the germline V gene (reference sequence). The CDR3 consists of 15 residues. This CDR3 is CASRDAGIVFYGYTF. CDR3 in DNA: TGTGCCAGTAGGGATGCAGGGATTGTGTTCTATGGCTACACCTTC. The whole variable domain, remainder taken from reference TRBV19 and TRBJ1-2, is DGGITQSPKYLFRKEGQNVTLSCEQNLNHDAMYWYRQDPGQGLRLIYYSQIVNDFQKGDIAEGYSVSREKKESFPLTVTSAQKNPTAFYLCASRDAGIVFYGYTFGSGTRLTVV.